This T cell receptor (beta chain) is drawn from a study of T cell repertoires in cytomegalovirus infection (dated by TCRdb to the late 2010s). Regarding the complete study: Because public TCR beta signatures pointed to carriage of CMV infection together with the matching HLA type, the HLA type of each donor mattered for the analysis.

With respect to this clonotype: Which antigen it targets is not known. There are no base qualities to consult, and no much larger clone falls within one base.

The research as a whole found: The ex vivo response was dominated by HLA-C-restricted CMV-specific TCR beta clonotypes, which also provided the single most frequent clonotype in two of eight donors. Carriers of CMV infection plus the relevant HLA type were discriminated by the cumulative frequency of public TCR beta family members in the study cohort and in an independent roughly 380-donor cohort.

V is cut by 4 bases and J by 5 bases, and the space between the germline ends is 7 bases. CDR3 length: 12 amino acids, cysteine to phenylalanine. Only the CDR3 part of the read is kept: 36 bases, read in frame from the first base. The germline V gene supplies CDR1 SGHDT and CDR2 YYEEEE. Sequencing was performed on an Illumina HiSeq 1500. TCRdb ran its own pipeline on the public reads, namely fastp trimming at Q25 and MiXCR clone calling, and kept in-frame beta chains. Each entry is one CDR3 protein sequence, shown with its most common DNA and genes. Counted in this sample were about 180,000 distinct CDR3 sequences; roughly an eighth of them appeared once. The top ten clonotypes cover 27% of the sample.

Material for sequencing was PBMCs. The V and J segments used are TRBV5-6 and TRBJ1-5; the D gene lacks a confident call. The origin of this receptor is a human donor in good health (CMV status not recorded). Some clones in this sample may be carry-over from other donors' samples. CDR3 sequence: CASSRPDQPQHF. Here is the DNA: TGTGCCAGCAGCCGCCCCGATCAGCCCCAGCATTTT. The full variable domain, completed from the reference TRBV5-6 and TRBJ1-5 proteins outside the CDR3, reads DAGVTQSPTHLIKTRGQQVTLRCSPKSGHDTVSWYQQALGQGPQFIFQYYEEEERQRGNFPDRFSGHQFPNYSSELNVNALLLGDSALYLCASSRPDQPQHFGDGTRLSIL.